A selection of T cell receptor beta chains follows, all from one sample in a study of shared clonotypes between healthy human individuals. Using immunoSEQ multiplex PCR, the repertoire was profiled, and TCRdb retains in-frame clones only, with some absent. Counted here are over a million clones, around 78% occurring once; the ten biggest clones make up roughly 0.62%. Sequenced: memory CD4+ T cells from PBMCs. The origin of the receptors is a man between 18 and 35 years old in good health. Some clones in this sample may be carry-over from other donors' samples. CDR3s include the opening cysteine and the closing phenylalanine or tryptophan. A D gene is named only where the DNA matches it firmly. The size of a clone is reported for some rows only, either as once, few or many, or as a class for expanded clones.

CDR3 protein: CASRSTRGAGDEQFF
CDR3 DNA: TGTGCCAGCAGATCAACGCGTGGGGCGGGTGATGAGCAGTTCTTC
clone size: NA
J gene: TRBJ2-1
V gene: TRBV7-9
D gene: NA

CDR3 protein: CASSSGDRVTYEQYF
CDR3 DNA: TGCGCCAGCAGCTCGGGGGACAGGGTCACCTACGAGCAGTACTTC
clone size: NA
J gene: TRBJ2-7
V gene: TRBV5-1
D gene: TRBD1

CDR3 protein: CASSGGQGRFF
CDR3 DNA: TGTGCCAGCAGCGGTGGGCAGGGACGGTTCTTC
clone size: few
J gene: TRBJ2-1
V gene: TRBV5-4
D gene: NA

CDR3 protein: CSVPTGPGELFF
CDR3 DNA: TGCAGCGTACCAACAGGTCCCGGGGAGCTGTTTTTT
clone size: NA
J gene: TRBJ2-2
V gene: TRBV29-1
D gene: NA

CDR3 protein: CASSRTGGFQETQYF
CDR3 DNA: TGTGCCAGCAGCCGAACAGGGGGCTTCCAAGAGACCCAGTACTTC
clone size: NA
J gene: TRBJ2-5
V gene: TRBV7-3
D gene: TRBD1

CDR3 protein: CASSKGGLAGGRYEQYF
CDR3 DNA: TGTGCCAGCAGCAAAGGGGGACTAGCGGGAGGCAGGTACGAGCAGTACTTC
clone size: NA
J gene: TRBJ2-7
V gene: TRBV11-2
D gene: TRBD2

CDR3 protein: CASRAGVSADTQYF
CDR3 DNA: TGTGCCAGCAGGGCGGGAGTTAGCGCAGATACGCAGTATTTT
clone size: NA
J gene: TRBJ2-3
V gene: TRBV2
D gene: TRBD2

CDR3 protein: CASGGSGTQDTQYF
CDR3 DNA: TGTGCCAGCGGCGGAAGCGGGACGCAAGATACGCAGTATTTT
clone size: few
J gene: TRBJ2-3
V gene: TRBV7-2
D gene: TRBD2

CDR3 protein: CASSHSGAGGTGELFF
CDR3 DNA: TGTGCCAGCAGTCATTCGGGGGCAGGTGGCACCGGGGAGCTGTTTTTT
clone size: NA
J gene: TRBJ2-2
V gene: TRBV25-1
D gene: NA

CDR3 protein: CAISGGQGMNTEAFF
CDR3 DNA: TGTGCCATCAGTGGGGGACAGGGGATGAACACTGAAGCTTTCTTT
clone size: NA
J gene: TRBJ1-1
V gene: TRBV10-3
D gene: TRBD1

CDR3 protein: CASSLFGQVVTEAFF
CDR3 DNA: TGTGCCAGTAGTTTATTCGGACAGGTCGTCACTGAAGCTTTCTTT
clone size: NA
J gene: TRBJ1-1
V gene: TRBV19
D gene: TRBD1

CDR3 protein: CASSTGASMNTEAFF
CDR3 DNA: TGCGCCAGCAGCACAGGGGCTTCAATGAACACTGAAGCTTTCTTT
clone size: few
J gene: TRBJ1-1
V gene: TRBV5-1
D gene: TRBD1

CDR3 protein: CATSRDGTTGANVLTF
CDR3 DNA: TGTGCCACCAGTAGGGACGGTACTACTGGGGCCAACGTCCTGACTTTC
clone size: once
J gene: TRBJ2-6
V gene: TRBV15
D gene: NA

CDR3 protein: CASSQDPGRGPGNTIYF
CDR3 DNA: TGCGCCAGCAGCCAAGATCCTGGCAGGGGGCCTGGAAACACCATATATTTT
clone size: NA
J gene: TRBJ1-3
V gene: TRBV4-1
D gene: TRBD1

CDR3 protein: CASSLTGVGTGELFF
CDR3 DNA: TGTGCCAGCAGCCTGACAGGGGTGGGCACCGGGGAGCTGTTTTTT
clone size: once
J gene: TRBJ2-2
V gene: TRBV5-6
D gene: TRBD1

CDR3 protein: CASSFGTLRVTEAFF
CDR3 DNA: TGTGCCAGCAGTTTTGGGACCTTACGGGTGACTGAAGCTTTCTTT
clone size: once
J gene: TRBJ1-1
V gene: TRBV6-5
D gene: NA

CDR3 protein: CASSPLGVAQYF
CDR3 DNA: TGTGCCAGCAGCCCCTTGGGGGTGGCGCAGTATTTT
clone size: NA
J gene: TRBJ2-3
V gene: TRBV28
D gene: NA

CDR3 protein: CASRTFFWDSCGYTF
CDR3 DNA: TGTGCCAGCAGAACTTTTTTCTGGGACAGCTGTGGCTACACCTTC
clone size: NA
J gene: TRBJ1-2
V gene: TRBV6-1
D gene: TRBD1

CDR3 protein: CAISVDIADGYTF
CDR3 DNA: TGTGCCATCAGCGTGGACATCGCCGATGGCTACACCTTC
clone size: NA
J gene: TRBJ1-2
V gene: TRBV10-3
D gene: NA

CDR3 protein: CASSPSGTASGANVLTF
CDR3 DNA: TGTGCCAGCTCACCAAGCGGAACGGCTTCTGGGGCCAACGTCCTGACTTTC
clone size: NA
J gene: TRBJ2-6
V gene: TRBV18
D gene: NA

CDR3 protein: CASNRDRGGYTF
CDR3 DNA: TGTGCCAGCAACCGGGACAGAGGCGGCTACACCTTC
clone size: NA
J gene: TRBJ1-2
V gene: TRBV2
D gene: TRBD1

CDR3 protein: CASSAYTDTQYF
CDR3 DNA: TGTGCCAGCAGCGCCTACACAGATACGCAGTATTTT
clone size: NA
J gene: TRBJ2-3
V gene: TRBV9
D gene: NA

CDR3 protein: CASSSSSRTGGVSQFF
CDR3 DNA: TGTGCCAGCAGCTCTTCTAGCCGGACAGGGGGGGTATCGCAGTTCTTC
clone size: NA
J gene: TRBJ2-1
V gene: TRBV7-2
D gene: TRBD1

CDR3 protein: CSVLTAQETQYF
CDR3 DNA: TGCAGCGTTCTGACAGCTCAAGAGACCCAGTACTTC
clone size: many
J gene: TRBJ2-5
V gene: TRBV29-1
D gene: NA

CDR3 protein: CSVEDPGLAGDTQYF
CDR3 DNA: TGCAGCGTTGAGGATCCGGGACTAGCGGGCGATACGCAGTATTTT
clone size: NA
J gene: TRBJ2-3
V gene: TRBV29-1
D gene: TRBD2

CDR3 protein: CASSTQGAVEKLFF
CDR3 DNA: TGTGCCAGCAGTACGCAGGGGGCAGTTGAAAAACTGTTTTTT
clone size: NA
J gene: TRBJ1-4
V gene: TRBV6-1
D gene: TRBD1

CDR3 protein: CASRNIQLAKNIQYF
CDR3 DNA: TGTGCCAGCAGAAACATTCAGCTAGCCAAAAACATTCAGTACTTC
clone size: NA
J gene: TRBJ2-4
V gene: TRBV6-1
D gene: NA

CDR3 protein: CASSLHPSSEEQFF
CDR3 DNA: TGCGCCAGCAGCTTACACCCCTCCTCTGAGGAGCAGTTCTTC
clone size: NA
J gene: TRBJ2-1
V gene: TRBV5-1
D gene: NA

CDR3 protein: CSVEGDDRKPFF
CDR3 DNA: TGCAGCGTTGAAGGGGATGATAGAAAGCCTTTCTTT
clone size: NA
J gene: TRBJ1-1
V gene: TRBV29-1
D gene: NA

CDR3 protein: CASRGPLVYQFF
CDR3 DNA: TGTGCCAGCAGAGGACCTCTAGTATACCAGTTCTTC
clone size: many
J gene: TRBJ2-1
V gene: TRBV28
D gene: NA

CDR3 protein: CASRGGDNGGTEAFF
CDR3 DNA: TGTGCCAGCAGGGGGGGGGACAACGGTGGCACTGAAGCTTTCTTT
clone size: few
J gene: TRBJ1-1
V gene: TRBV6-1
D gene: NA

CDR3 protein: CASGGSPPLEQYF
CDR3 DNA: TGTGCCAGCGGCGGGAGCCCTCCTTTGGAGCAGTACTTC
clone size: NA
J gene: TRBJ2-7
V gene: TRBV28
D gene: TRBD2

CDR3 protein: CSVEDRGTGRGQPQHF
CDR3 DNA: TGCAGCGTTGAAGATCGGGGGACAGGGCGTGGTCAGCCCCAGCATTTT
clone size: few
J gene: TRBJ1-5
V gene: TRBV29-1
D gene: TRBD1

CDR3 protein: CSVAPGQGDTEAFF
CDR3 DNA: TGCAGCGTTGCCCCGGGACAGGGGGACACTGAAGCTTTCTTT
clone size: NA
J gene: TRBJ1-1
V gene: TRBV29-1
D gene: TRBD1

CDR3 protein: CASSLDLGRPDTQYF
CDR3 DNA: TGCGCCAGCAGCTTGGATCTTGGGAGACCAGATACGCAGTATTTT
clone size: NA
J gene: TRBJ2-3
V gene: TRBV5-1
D gene: NA

CDR3 protein: CASSPRGDAGEQYF
CDR3 DNA: TGTGCCAGCAGCCCGCGGGGGGACGCGGGGGAGCAGTACTTC
clone size: NA
J gene: TRBJ2-7
V gene: TRBV7-8
D gene: TRBD2

CDR3 protein: CAWSVPLGQASYEQYF
CDR3 DNA: TGTGCCTGGAGTGTACCTTTAGGGCAGGCATCCTACGAGCAGTACTTC
clone size: once
J gene: TRBJ2-7
V gene: TRBV30
D gene: NA

CDR3 protein: CASSQDRVGEQYF
CDR3 DNA: TGCGCCAGCAGCCAAGACAGGGTGGGCGAGCAGTACTTC
clone size: once
J gene: TRBJ2-7
V gene: TRBV4-1
D gene: NA

CDR3 protein: CARHMKGADTQYF
CDR3 DNA: TGTGCCCGACACATGAAGGGGGCGGATACGCAGTATTTT
clone size: few
J gene: TRBJ2-3
V gene: TRBV30
D gene: TRBD1

CDR3 protein: CASSGGRLNQPQHF
CDR3 DNA: TGTGCCAGCAGTGGGGGACGGCTCAATCAGCCCCAGCATTTT
clone size: many
J gene: TRBJ1-5
V gene: TRBV6-5
D gene: NA

CDR3 protein: CATSRDLYEQYF
CDR3 DNA: TGTGCCACCAGCAGGGACCTCTACGAGCAGTACTTC
clone size: NA
J gene: TRBJ2-7
V gene: TRBV15
D gene: NA

CDR3 protein: CASSPPRGDRGTDTQYF
CDR3 DNA: TGTGCCAGCAGCCCACCCAGGGGGGACAGGGGCACAGATACGCAGTATTTT
clone size: once
J gene: TRBJ2-3
V gene: TRBV9
D gene: TRBD1

CDR3 protein: CASSVVGTLNTEAFF
CDR3 DNA: TGTGCCAGCAGCGTAGTGGGGACGCTGAACACTGAAGCTTTCTTT
clone size: NA
J gene: TRBJ1-1
V gene: TRBV9
D gene: NA

CDR3 protein: CASSLYGDRFRVTNEKLFF
CDR3 DNA: TGTGCCAGCAGTTTATATGGGGACAGGTTTCGTGTAACTAATGAAAAACTGTTTTTT
clone size: NA
J gene: TRBJ1-4
V gene: TRBV28
D gene: TRBD1

CDR3 protein: CASSNRAQGSPNEQFF
CDR3 DNA: TGTGCCAGCAGCAACCGGGCCCAAGGGTCCCCCAATGAGCAGTTCTTC
clone size: NA
J gene: TRBJ2-1
V gene: TRBV5-4
D gene: NA

CDR3 protein: CAWSSGTSDYNEQFF
CDR3 DNA: TGTGCCTGGAGTTCTGGGACTAGCGACTACAATGAGCAGTTCTTC
clone size: NA
J gene: TRBJ2-1
V gene: TRBV30
D gene: TRBD2

CDR3 protein: CASSILDSYYGYTF
CDR3 DNA: TGTGCCAGTAGTATACTGGACAGCTACTATGGCTACACCTTC
clone size: NA
J gene: TRBJ1-2
V gene: TRBV19
D gene: NA

CDR3 protein: CNVAAWGGGYGYTF
CDR3 DNA: TGCAACGTCGCCGCTTGGGGGGGCGGCTATGGCTACACCTTC
clone size: NA
J gene: TRBJ1-2
V gene: TRBV29-1
D gene: NA

CDR3 protein: CASSLDVSSGANVLTF
CDR3 DNA: TGCGCCAGCAGCTTGGATGTGAGCTCTGGGGCCAACGTCCTGACTTTC
clone size: NA
J gene: TRBJ2-6
V gene: TRBV5-1
D gene: NA

CDR3 protein: CASSPRVQGNHEQYF
CDR3 DNA: TGTGCCAGCAGCCCTAGAGTACAGGGTAACCACGAGCAGTACTTC
clone size: NA
J gene: TRBJ2-7
V gene: TRBV9
D gene: NA

CDR3 protein: CASSDRAHHSQHF
CDR3 DNA: TGTGCCAGCAGTGATAGGGCACATCACTCCCAGCATTTT
clone size: NA
J gene: TRBJ1-5
V gene: TRBV2
D gene: NA